The 20 T cell receptor beta chains listed next were all sequenced from one sample in a study of blood T cell repertoires in COVID-19. The data were produced by immunoSEQ multiplex PCR, yet TCRdb's version contains in-frame clones alone and is incomplete. The table includes hundreds of thousands of clones, around nine tenths detected once. Material for sequencing was peripheral blood. The receptor set was obtained from a woman between 65 and 79 years old with COVID-19, enrolled during active disease.

This clone has only a few counts. The chain employs TRBV14 and TRBJ1-2, with TRBD1 matching 8 bases. CDR3 size: 15 residues. The V segment lost 4 bases and the J segment 4 bases; nucleotides outside the gene matches: 8. Germline CDR1 and CDR2: SGHDN and FVKESK. The CDR3 protein is CASSPRGQVLYGYTF. The CDR3 nucleotides read TGTGCCAGCAGCCCCAGGGGACAGGTCCTCTATGGCTACACCTTC.

This chain joins TRBV2 and TRBJ2-7, with D unresolved. V was pared by 5 bases and J by 6 bases, with 11 bases between. The CDR3 sequence is 12 residues long. Germline CDR1 is SNHLY and CDR2 is FYNNEI. For the CDR3, the DNA is TGTGCCAGCAGTCGAACAGTGCCCGAGCAGTACTTC. This encodes CASSRTVPEQYF. The full variable domain, in which reference TRBV2 and TRBJ2-7 provide the parts outside the CDR3, is EPEVTQTPSHQVTQMGQEVILRCVPISNHLYFYWYRQILGQKVEFLVSFYNNEISEKSEIFDDQFSVERPDGSNFTLKIRSTKLEDSAMYFCASSRTVPEQYFGPGTRLTVT.

The J gene is TRBJ1-2, the V gene TRBV9; TRBD1 agrees at 7 bases. J lost 0 bases, V lost 4 bases, and 6 bases had no gene match. CDR3 length: 15 residues. The germline V gene has CDR1 SGDLS and CDR2 YYNGEE. DNA for the CDR3: TGTGCCAGCAGCCCCCGGGACAGTGCTAACTATGGCTACACCTTC. Translating gives CASSPRDSANYGYTF.

This chain uses TRBV4-1 with TRBJ2-3; TRBD2 matches 8 bases. The germline V gene encodes CDR1 MGHRA and CDR2 YSYEKL. V was pared by 1 base and J by 5 bases, with 11 bases of the junction left unmatched. This CDR3 contains 17 residues. CDR3 region: CASSQGGTGGPRDTQYF. CDR3 coding DNA: TGCGCCAGCAGCCAAGGAGGGACGGGGGGGCCGAGAGATACGCAGTATTTT.

V is TRBV27 and J is TRBJ1-3; D is possibly TRBD1 (5 bases). Germline lookup yields CDR1 MNHEY and CDR2 SMNVEV (reference sequence). Trimming removed 6 bases at V and 2 bases at J, with 8 bases between. The CDR3 sequence is 13 residues long. DNA for the CDR3: TGTGCCAGCAGCCGGGGGGCTGGAAACACCATATATTTT. This encodes CASSRGAGNTIYF.

This chain links TRBV7-9 with TRBJ2-1; 8 bases fit TRBD2. Germline trimming cut 2 bases from V and 7 bases from J; bases unmatched to any gene: 4. Germline V gene data show CDR1 as SEHNR and CDR2 as FQNEAQ (reference sequence). CDR3 length: 14 residues. The CDR3 loop is CASSLSGGLNEQFF. For the CDR3, the DNA is TGTGCCAGCAGCTTAAGCGGGGGATTGAATGAGCAGTTCTTC.

This chain uses TRBV28 with TRBJ2-7, with 8 bases identical to TRBD1. The CDR3 runs 11 residues. CDR1 and CDR2 (germline): MDHEN, SYDVKM. With 3 bases clipped from V and 9 bases from J, the junction kept 1 base outside the gene matches. CDR3 loop: CASSFDRGQYF. The CDR3 bases are TGTGCCAGCAGTTTCGACAGGGGGCAGTACTTC.

The genes are TRBV6-4 and TRBJ2-7, with a possible D match to TRBD1 (6 bases). Trimming removed 0 bases at V and 7 bases at J, with 10 bases between. The CDR3 covers 13 residues. The V gene's germline CDR1 is MRHNA and CDR2 SNTAGT. This CDR3 is CASSDSGQGEQYF. Here the CDR3 DNA reads TGTGCCAGCAGTGACTCGGGCCAGGGGGAGCAGTACTTC.

This chain joins TRBV2 and TRBJ2-2; TRBD1 matches 8 bases. Germline CDR1 SNHLY, CDR2 FYNNEI. CDR3 length: 13 residues. V shed 7 bases and J 6 bases; nucleotides not matched to a gene: 4. CDR3 loop: CASNGQGAGELFF. The CDR3 nucleotides are TGTGCCAGCAACGGACAGGGAGCCGGGGAGCTGTTTTTT.

The chain couples TRBV5-1 to TRBJ2-1; TRBD2 agrees at 13 bases. Germline-derived CDR1 and CDR2 are SGHRS and YFSETQ. The CDR3 covers 15 residues. Trimming removed 0 bases from V and 7 bases from J; junction bases left unmatched: 1. In DNA, the CDR3 is TGCGCCAGCAGCTTGGCGGGACTAGCGGGGAATGAGCAGTTCTTC. It encodes CASSLAGLAGNEQFF.

The rearrangement joins TRBV3-1 (or the pseudogene TRBV3-2) to TRBJ1-2; D uncertain. Germline V gene data show CDR1 as LGHDT and CDR2 as YNNKEL (reference sequence). V was cut by 4 bases and J by 6 bases, with 6 bases left in between. The CDR3 length is 11 residues. CDR3 protein: CASSLRDGYTF. CDR3 nucleotide sequence: TGTGCCAGCAGCCTGAGGGATGGCTACACCTTC.

The V call is TRBV4-3, the J call TRBJ1-1, with unresolved D. Trimming stripped 0 bases from V and 4 bases from J, with 12 bases between. The CDR3 consists of 15 residues. CDR1 and CDR2 (germline): LGHNA, YSLEER. The CDR3 DNA is TGCGCCAGCAGCCAAGATATTCAGGATGGCACTGAAGCTTTCTTT. Translation: CASSQDIQDGTEAFF.

This chain connects TRBV28 to TRBJ1-5; D remains ambiguous. In germline, CDR1 is MDHEN, CDR2 SYDVKM. This CDR3 is built from 12 residues. Trimming took 5 bases from V and 4 from J, leaving 6 bases between them. The DNA for the CDR3 is TGTGCCAGCAGTCTCTATAATCAGCCCCAGCATTTT. This sequence encodes CASSLYNQPQHF.

As to this clone: The sample contains more than one DNA sequence encoding this CDR3. The V and J genes are TRBV7-2 and TRBJ2-2, with D possibly matching TRBD1 (6 bases). From germline, CDR1 is SGHTA and CDR2 FQGNSA. V was pared by 5 bases and J by 4 bases, with 14 bases between. The CDR3 totals 15 residues. CDR3: CASSPGGGGTGELFF. The CDR3, as DNA: TGTGCCAGCAGCCCCGGTGGGGGCGGCACCGGGGAGCTGTTTTTT.

The gene calls are TRBV14 and TRBJ1-2; no clear D. Germline loops: CDR1 SGHDN, CDR2 FVKESK. The V end was cut by 0 bases, the J end by 5 bases, with 7 bases between. The CDR3 extends over 13 amino acids. CDR3 in DNA: TGTGCCAGCAGCCAAGAAACAGAATATGGCTACACCTTC. The encoded protein is CASSQETEYGYTF.

This rearrangement joins TRBV6-6 to TRBJ1-1; D perhaps matches TRBD1 (5 bases). Germline V gives CDR1 MNHNY, CDR2 SVGAGI (reference sequence). The V end was cut by 7 bases, the J end by 1 base, with 13 bases between. The CDR3 is 14 amino acids. The CDR3 region is CASNFRQQNTEAFF. CDR3 nucleotides: TGTGCCAGCAATTTTCGACAGCAGAACACTGAAGCTTTCTTT.

The chain couples TRBV10-3 to TRBJ2-5; 7 bases fit TRBD2. Trimming removed 2 bases from V and 5 bases from J; junction bases left unmatched: 14. Germline V gene sequence: CDR1 ENHRY, CDR2 SYGVKD. The CDR3 contains 17 residues. In DNA, the CDR3 is TGTGCCATCAGTGAGAGTTCGGCTAGCGGTCCAAAGGAGACCCAGTACTTC. This sequence encodes CAISESSASGPKETQYF.

V usage is TRBV7-9 and J usage is TRBJ2-2; 7 nucleotides agree with TRBD1. The ends lost 5 bases at V and 5 bases at J; junction bases unmatched: 5. CDR1 SEHNR and CDR2 FQNEAQ come from the germline V gene (reference sequence). CDR3 length: 14 amino acids. CDR3 sequence reads: CASSPTGETGELFF. The CDR3 bases are TGTGCCAGCAGCCCAACAGGGGAAACCGGGGAGCTGTTTTTT.

The chain combines TRBV4-3 with TRBJ1-4; D unclear. The CDR3 covers 13 residues. CDR1 and CDR2 from the germline V gene are LGHNA and YSLEER. Trimming took 0 bases from V and 6 from J, leaving 5 bases between them. CDR3 sequence reads: CASSQDMYEKLFF. The CDR3 nucleotides are TGCGCCAGCAGCCAAGACATGTATGAAAAACTGTTTTTT.

This chain joins TRBV5-1 and TRBJ2-5, with 9 bases fitting TRBD2. The germline V gene has CDR1 SGHRS and CDR2 YFSETQ. V lost 4 bases, J lost 3 bases, and 10 bases stayed unmatched. The CDR3 spans 16 residues. The CDR3 spells CASSPRRAGGEETQYF. The CDR3 nucleotides are TGCGCCAGCAGCCCGCGACGAGCGGGGGGAGAAGAGACCCAGTACTTC.